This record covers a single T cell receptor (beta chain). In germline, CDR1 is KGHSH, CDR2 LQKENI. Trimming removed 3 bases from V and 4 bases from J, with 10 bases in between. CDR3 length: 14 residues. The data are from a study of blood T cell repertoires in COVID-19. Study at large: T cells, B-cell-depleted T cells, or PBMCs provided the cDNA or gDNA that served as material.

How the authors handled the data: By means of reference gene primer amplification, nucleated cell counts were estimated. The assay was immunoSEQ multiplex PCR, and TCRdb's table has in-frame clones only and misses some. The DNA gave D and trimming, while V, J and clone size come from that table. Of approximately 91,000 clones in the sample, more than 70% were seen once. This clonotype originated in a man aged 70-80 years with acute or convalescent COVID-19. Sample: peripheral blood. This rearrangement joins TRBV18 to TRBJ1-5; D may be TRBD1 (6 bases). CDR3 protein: CASSPNDRNQPQHF. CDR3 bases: TGTGCCAGCTCACCGAATGACAGGAATCAGCCCCAGCATTTT.